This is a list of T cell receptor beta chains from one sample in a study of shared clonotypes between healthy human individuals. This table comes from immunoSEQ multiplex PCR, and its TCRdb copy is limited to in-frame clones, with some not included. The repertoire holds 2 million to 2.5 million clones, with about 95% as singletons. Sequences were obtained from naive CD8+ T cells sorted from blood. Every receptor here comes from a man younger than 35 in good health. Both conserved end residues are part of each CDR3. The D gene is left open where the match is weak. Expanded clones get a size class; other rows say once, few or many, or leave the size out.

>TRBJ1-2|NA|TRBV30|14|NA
CAWSGGGGAYGYTF
TGTGCCTGGAGTGGTGGAGGGGGGGCCTATGGCTACACCTTC
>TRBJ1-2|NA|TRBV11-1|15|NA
CASSSGNGGDYGYTF
TGTGCCAGCAGCTCAGGGAACGGCGGGGACTATGGCTACACCTTC
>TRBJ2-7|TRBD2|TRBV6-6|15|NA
CASSSLGLASYEQYF
TGTGCCAGCAGTTCGTTGGGACTAGCCTCCTACGAGCAGTACTTC
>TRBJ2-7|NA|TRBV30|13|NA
CAWSFGATYEQYF
TGTGCCTGGTCCTTTGGGGCTACCTACGAGCAGTACTTC
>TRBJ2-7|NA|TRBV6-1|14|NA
CASSEPTSSYEQYF
TGTGCCAGCAGTGAACCCACTAGCTCCTACGAGCAGTACTTC
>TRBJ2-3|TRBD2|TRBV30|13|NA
CAWYSGGTDTQYF
TGTGCCTGGTATAGCGGGGGGACAGATACGCAGTATTTT
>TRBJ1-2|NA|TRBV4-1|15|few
CASSQVFADNYGYTF
TGCGCCAGCAGCCAAGTTTTCGCAGATAACTATGGCTACACCTTC
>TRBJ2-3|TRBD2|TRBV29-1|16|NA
CSVVLAGETAQFTQYF
TGCAGCGTTGTCCTAGCGGGGGAGACCGCACAGTTTACGCAGTATTTT
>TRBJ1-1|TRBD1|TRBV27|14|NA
CASTLTGAETEAFF
TGTGCCAGCACTTTGACAGGGGCGGAAACTGAAGCTTTCTTT
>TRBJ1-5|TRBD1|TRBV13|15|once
CASSLRGQGYQPQHF
TGTGCCAGCAGCTTAAGGGGACAGGGGTATCAGCCCCAGCATTTT
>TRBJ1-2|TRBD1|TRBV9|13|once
CASSGTGQGGYTF
TGTGCCAGCAGTGGGACAGGGCAGGGCGGCTACACCTTC
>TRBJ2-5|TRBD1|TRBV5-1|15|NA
CASSGGTGGAETQYF
TGCGCCAGCAGCGGAGGGACAGGGGGCGCGGAGACCCAGTACTTC
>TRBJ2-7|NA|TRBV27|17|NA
CASSLLPPKTRGYEQYF
TGTGCCAGCAGTTTATTACCCCCAAAGACCCGGGGCTACGAGCAGTACTTC
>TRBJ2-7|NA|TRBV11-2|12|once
CASSSEGTEQYF
TGTGCCAGCAGCTCTGAGGGTACCGAGCAGTACTTC
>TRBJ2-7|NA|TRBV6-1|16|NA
CASSEVLGGYLYEQYF
TGTGCCAGCAGTGAAGTATTGGGAGGATACCTTTACGAGCAGTACTTC
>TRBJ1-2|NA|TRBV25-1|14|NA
CASSELGQESGYTF
TGTGCCAGCAGTGAATTAGGGCAGGAAAGCGGCTACACCTTC
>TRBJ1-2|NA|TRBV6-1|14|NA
CASGRPRGTYGYTF
TGTGCCAGCGGGAGGCCCCGGGGGACCTATGGCTACACCTTC
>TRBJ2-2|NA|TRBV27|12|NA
CASSIISGELFF
TGTGCCAGCAGCATTATATCCGGGGAGCTGTTTTTT
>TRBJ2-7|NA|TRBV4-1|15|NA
CASSQVVQDSYEQYF
TGCGCCAGCAGCCAAGTAGTACAGGACTCCTACGAGCAGTACTTC
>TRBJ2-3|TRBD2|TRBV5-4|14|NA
CASSFPGGTDTQYF
TGTGCCAGCAGCTTCCCGGGGGGGACAGATACGCAGTATTTT
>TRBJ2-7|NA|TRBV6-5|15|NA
CASSYSRARTYEQYF
TGTGCCAGCAGTTACTCGAGGGCTAGGACCTACGAGCAGTACTTC
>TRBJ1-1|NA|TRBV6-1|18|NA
CASSEVAVFEGLNTEAFF
TGTGCCAGCAGTGAAGTAGCTGTTTTTGAAGGACTGAACACTGAAGCTTTCTTT
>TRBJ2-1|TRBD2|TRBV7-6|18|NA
CASSLGLAGGMPYNEQFF
TGTGCCAGCAGCTTAGGGCTAGCGGGGGGGATGCCCTACAATGAGCAGTTCTTC
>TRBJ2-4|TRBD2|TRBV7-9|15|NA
CASRDSGGAKNIQYF
TGTGCCAGCAGGGATAGCGGGGGAGCCAAAAACATTCAGTACTTC
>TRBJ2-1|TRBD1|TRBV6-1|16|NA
CASSEPPGQGDNEQFF
TGTGCCAGCAGTGAGCCTCCGGGACAGGGGGACAATGAGCAGTTCTTC
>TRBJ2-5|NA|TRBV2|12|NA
CASTEPPGTQYF
TGTGCCAGCACTGAACCCCCCGGGACCCAGTACTTC
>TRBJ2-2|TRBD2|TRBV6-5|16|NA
CASSYARGSGTGELFF
TGTGCCAGCAGTTACGCGCGGGGGTCGGGCACCGGGGAGCTGTTTTTT
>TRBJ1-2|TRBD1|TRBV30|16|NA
CAWSPDDRDHRYGYTF
TGTGCCTGGAGTCCAGACGACAGGGACCACAGATATGGCTACACCTTC
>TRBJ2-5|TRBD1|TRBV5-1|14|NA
CASSSTGVGETQYF
TGCGCCAGCAGCTCGACAGGGGTCGGGGAGACCCAGTACTTC
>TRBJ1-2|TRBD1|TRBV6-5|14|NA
CASSYQDRGYGYTF
TGTGCCAGCAGTTACCAGGACAGGGGCTATGGCTACACCTTC
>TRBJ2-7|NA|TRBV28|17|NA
CASSLLDDSTGSHEQYF
TGTGCCAGCAGTTTATTAGACGACAGCACCGGGTCTCACGAGCAGTACTTC
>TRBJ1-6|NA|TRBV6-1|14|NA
CASRGRTVNSPLHF
TGTGCCAGCAGGGGGAGGACGGTGAATTCACCCCTCCACTTT
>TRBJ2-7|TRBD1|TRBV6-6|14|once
CASSYRGQAYEQYF
TGTGCCAGCAGTTACCGAGGACAGGCTTACGAGCAGTACTTC
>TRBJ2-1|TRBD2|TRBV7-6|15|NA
CASSPGLAGYNEQFF
TGTGCCAGCAGCCCCGGACTAGCGGGATACAATGAGCAGTTCTTC
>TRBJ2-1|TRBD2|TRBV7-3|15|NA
CASSVSGGNYNEQFF
TGTGCCAGCAGCGTTAGCGGGGGAAACTACAATGAGCAGTTCTTC
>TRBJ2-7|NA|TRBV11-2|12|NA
CASSPQGYEQYF
TGTGCCAGCAGCCCCCAGGGGTACGAGCAGTACTTC
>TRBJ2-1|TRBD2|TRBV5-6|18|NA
CASSLTTSGGPPWNEQFF
TGTGCCAGCAGCTTGACAACTAGCGGGGGGCCCCCCTGGAATGAGCAGTTCTTC
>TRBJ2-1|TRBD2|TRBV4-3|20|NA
CASSQGASGPSGTNVGEQFF
TGCGCCAGCAGCCAGGGAGCATCTGGACCCAGCGGGACCAACGTCGGTGAGCAGTTCTTC
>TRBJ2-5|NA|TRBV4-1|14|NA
CASSQDLRSETQYF
TGCGCCAGCAGCCAAGATCTGAGGAGCGAGACCCAGTACTTC
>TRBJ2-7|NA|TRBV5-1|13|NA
CASSPYYRNEQYF
TGCGCCAGCAGCCCCTACTATAGGAACGAGCAGTACTTC
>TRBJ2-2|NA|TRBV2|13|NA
CARGGENTGELFF
TGTGCCAGAGGAGGGGAGAACACCGGGGAGCTGTTTTTT
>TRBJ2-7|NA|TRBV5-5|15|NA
CASSSQGSLTYEQYF
TGTGCCAGCAGCTCACAGGGCTCCCTAACCTACGAGCAGTACTTC
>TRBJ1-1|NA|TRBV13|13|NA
CASSLEASTEAFF
TGTGCCAGCAGCTTAGAAGCAAGCACTGAAGCTTTCTTT
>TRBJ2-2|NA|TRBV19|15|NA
CASSAPWGFAGELFF
TGTGCCAGTAGTGCCCCGTGGGGGTTCGCCGGGGAGCTGTTTTTT
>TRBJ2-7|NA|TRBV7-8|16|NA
CASSLDSGGPTYEQYF
TGTGCCAGCAGCTTAGACTCCGGGGGGCCGACCTACGAGCAGTACTTC
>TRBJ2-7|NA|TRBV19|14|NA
CASSRDIPSYEQYF
TGTGCCAGTAGTCGGGACATACCGTCCTACGAGCAGTACTTC
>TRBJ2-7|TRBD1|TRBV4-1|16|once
CASSQAGQGAAYEQYF
TGCGCCAGCAGCCAAGCCGGACAGGGTGCGGCCTACGAGCAGTACTTC
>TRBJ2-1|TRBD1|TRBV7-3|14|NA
CASSLRQGHNEQFF
TGTGCCAGCAGCTTAAGACAGGGGCATAATGAGCAGTTCTTC
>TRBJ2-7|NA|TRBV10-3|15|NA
CAISGKTGGSYEQYF
TGTGCCATCAGTGGGAAGACAGGAGGATCCTACGAGCAGTACTTC
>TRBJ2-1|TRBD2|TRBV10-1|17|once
CASIPDRALRGENEQFF
TGCGCCAGCATCCCAGATCGGGCTTTGCGGGGGGAAAATGAGCAGTTCTTC
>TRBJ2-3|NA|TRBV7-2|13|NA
CASSLMPVDTQYF
TGTGCCAGCAGCTTGATGCCCGTAGATACGCAGTATTTT
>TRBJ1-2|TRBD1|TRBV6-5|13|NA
CASTGQGIYGYTF
TGTGCCAGCACCGGACAGGGCATCTATGGCTACACCTTC
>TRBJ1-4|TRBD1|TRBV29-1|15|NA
CSVLGFDREDEKLFF
TGCAGCGTTCTGGGATTCGACAGGGAGGATGAAAAACTGTTTTTT
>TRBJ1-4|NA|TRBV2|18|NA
CASSEALQTGATNEKLFF
TGTGCCAGCAGTGAAGCCCTCCAAACAGGAGCAACTAATGAAAAACTGTTTTTT
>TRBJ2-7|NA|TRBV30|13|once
CAWSVSGFYEQYF
TGTGCCTGGAGTGTCTCGGGGTTCTACGAGCAGTACTTC
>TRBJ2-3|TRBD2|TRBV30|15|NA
CAWVSGGLSTDTQYF
TGTGCCTGGGTTAGCGGGGGCCTTAGCACAGATACGCAGTATTTT
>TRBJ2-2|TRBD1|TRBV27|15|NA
CASSNRGSNTGELFF
TGTGCCAGCAGCAACAGGGGATCGAACACCGGGGAGCTGTTTTTT
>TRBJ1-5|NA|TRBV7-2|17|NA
CASSVARTPYSNQPQHF
TGTGCCAGCAGCGTAGCGCGGACACCGTATAGCAATCAGCCCCAGCATTTT
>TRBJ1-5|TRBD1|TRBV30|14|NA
CAWSVGQGVQPQHF
TGTGCCTGGAGTGTCGGACAGGGAGTTCAGCCCCAGCATTTT